Below are 19 T cell receptor beta chains sequenced from a single sample in a study of cytomegalovirus exposure and HLA in healthy donors. In the PCR, 60 Vbeta and 13 Jbeta primers were used. Generated by immunoSEQ multiplex PCR, the TCRdb table keeps only in-frame clones and is missing some. The table has fewer than 70,000 clones, less than 75% seen once; the top ten hold approximately 11%. Sequencing was done on a sample of PBMCs. Receptor source: a woman aged 30 to 39 in good health and CMV-seronegative.

This clone showed up just a few times. This likely came from a read error, as a far larger clone is one base away. CDR3 protein: CASSSRGNTEAFF. In DNA form, the CDR3 reads TGCGCCAGCAGCTCTCGGGGAAACACTGAAGCTTTCTTT. This chain links TRBV4-1 with TRBJ1-1; D ambiguous. CDR3 length: 13 residues. V was shortened by 5 bases and J by 2 bases, with 9 bases between the two germline ends. CDR1 and CDR2 from the germline V gene are MGHRA and YSYEKL.

The CDR3: CSAQEGGYTF. CDR3 in DNA: TGCAGCGCCCAAGAGGGAGGCTACACCTTC. The genes are TRBV29-1 and TRBJ1-2; D ambiguous. CDR3 size: 10 residues. V gave up 7 bases and J gave up 8 bases, with 11 bases separating them. Germline CDR1 reads SQVTM; CDR2 reads ANQGSEA. The variable domain in full, completed from reference TRBV29-1 and TRBJ1-2, reads SAVISQKPSRDICQRGTSLTIQCQVDSQVTMMFWYRQQPGQSLTLIATANQGSEATYESGFVIDKFPISRPNLTFSTLTVSNMSPEDSSIYLCSAQEGGYTFGSGTRLTVV.

The count of this clone is one. The chain employs TRBV14 and TRBJ2-5; 11 bases map to TRBD2. Germline assignment: CDR1 SGHDN and CDR2 FVKESK. The V and J ends lost 0 bases and 5 bases, in that order; junction bases with no gene match: 2. The CDR3 covers 15 residues. This CDR3 reads CASSQDRTSGETQYF. The CDR3 nucleotides read TGTGCCAGCAGCCAAGATCGGACTAGCGGGGAGACCCAGTACTTC. The whole variable domain, remainder taken from reference TRBV14 and TRBJ2-5, is EAGVTQFPSHSVIEKGQTVTLRCDPISGHDNLYWYRRVMGKEIKFLLHFVKESKQDESGMPNNRFLAERTGGTYSTLKVQPAELEDSGVYFCASSQDRTSGETQYFGPGTRLLVL.

This chain links TRBV4-1 with TRBJ1-2, with D uncertain. CDR1 MGHRA and CDR2 YSYEKL come from the germline V gene. V was cut by 3 bases and J by 0 bases, with 8 bases left in between. CDR3 length: 14 residues. CDR3 DNA: TGCGCCAGCAGCCAGACACAAGCTAACTATGGCTACACCTTC. As protein: CASSQTQANYGYTF.

This chain uses TRBV5-1 with TRBJ2-7; 8 nucleotides match TRBD1. V lost 1 base to trimming and J lost 4 bases; unmatched junction nucleotides: 4. This CDR3 comprises 14 residues. Per germline, CDR1 SGHRS and CDR2 YFSETQ. CDR3 region: CASSLRQGAYEQYF. For the CDR3, the DNA is TGCGCCAGCAGCTTGCGTCAGGGGGCTTACGAGCAGTACTTC.

The chain combines TRBV7-9 with TRBJ1-1, with 7 bases that match TRBD1. This CDR3 comprises 13 residues. The germline CDR1 and CDR2 sequences are SEHNR and FQNEAQ (reference sequence). Trimming at V came to 5 bases and at J to 7 bases, leaving 7 bases not matched to a gene. The CDR3 DNA is TGTGCCAGCAGCGAGAAGGGACAGTTTGAAGCTTTCTTT. Residues: CASSEKGQFEAFF. The variable domain in full, with the rest retrieved from reference TRBV7-9 and TRBJ1-1, is DTGVSQNPRHKITKRGQNVTFRCDPISEHNRLYWYRQTLGQGPEFLTYFQNEAQLEKSRLLSDRFSAERPKGSFSTLEIQRTEQGDSAMYLCASSEKGQFEAFFGQGTRLTVV.

This rearrangement joins TRBV7-6 to TRBJ2-1; 7 positions agree with TRBD2. The CDR3 extends over 14 amino acids. The V gene end was trimmed by 3 bases and the J gene end by 9 bases; junction bases not matched to a gene: 8. Germline V gene sequence: CDR1 SGHVS, CDR2 FNYEAQ. The CDR3 region is CASSFAGREAEQFF. Here the CDR3 DNA reads TGTGCCAGCAGCTTCGCTGGACGGGAGGCTGAGCAGTTCTTC.

The rearrangement joins TRBV5-1 to TRBJ1-1, with D tentatively TRBD1 (6 bases). The CDR3 extends over 16 amino acids. Germline V lookup: CDR1 SGHRS, CDR2 YFSETQ. Trimming stripped 3 bases from V and 2 bases from J, with 17 bases between. CDR3 nucleotides: TGCGCCAGCAGCTGGACAGACCCCACTCCAAACACTGAAGCTTTCTTT. The encoded protein is CASSWTDPTPNTEAFF.

The CDR3 loop reads CAISDGRGKPQREQYF. CDR3 DNA: TGTGCCATCAGTGATGGGCGGGGGAAACCACAGCGCGAGCAGTACTTC. V gene TRBV10-3 combines with J gene TRBJ2-7, with TRBD2 matching 7 bases. Germline CDR1 and CDR2: ENHRY and SYGVKD. This CDR3 comprises 16 residues. Trimming took 3 bases from V and 6 from J; bases not matched to a gene: 14.

The rearrangement uses TRBV29-1 and TRBJ2-5; 7 bases map to TRBD2. Germline CDR1 is SQVTM and CDR2 is ANQGSEA. The V gene end was trimmed by 3 bases and the J gene end by 5 bases; junction bases not matched to a gene: 12. CDR3 size: 15 residues. CDR3 protein: CSVDPGGRAGETQYF. The CDR3 region has the DNA TGCAGCGTTGACCCAGGAGGCCGAGCGGGGGAGACCCAGTACTTC.

This chain uses TRBV25-1 with TRBJ1-3; 7 bases match TRBD1. The CDR3 is 15 amino acids. Trimming at V came to 4 bases and at J to 2 bases, leaving 5 bases not matched to a gene. In germline, CDR1 is MGHDK, CDR2 SYGVNS. The CDR3 reads CASSGDRDTGNTIYF. CDR3 DNA: TGTGCCAGCAGTGGAGACAGGGATACTGGAAACACCATATATTTT.

The chain recombines TRBV27 with TRBJ2-3; D is possibly TRBD1 (6 bases). The germline V and J ends were trimmed by 3 bases and 2 bases, with 18 bases remaining between them. In germline, CDR1 is MNHEY, CDR2 SMNVEV (reference sequence). This CDR3 is 17 amino acids long. CDR3 sequence (DNA): TGTGCCAGCAGTTTCATTTGGCGGACAGCCCTCACAGATACGCAGTATTTT. This encodes CASSFIWRTALTDTQYF.

This clone turned up a few times. The chain has TRBV5-1 and TRBJ1-1; the D is unclear. The V end lost 1 base, the J end lost 5 bases, and 15 bases lay between the germline ends. The CDR3 runs to 15 residues. From germline, CDR1 is SGHRS and CDR2 YFSETQ. CDR3 amino acids: CASSLSFTVLTEAFF. CDR3 DNA sequence: TGCGCCAGCAGCTTGTCATTCACTGTCTTGACTGAAGCTTTCTTT.

To note about this clone: It is likely a read error, because the conserved phenylalanine at the end of the CDR3 is missing. It is unclear where the CDR3 begins or ends on the DNA, so no DNA is shown, and the CDR3 is as TCRdb lists it. The chain couples TRBV6-5 to TRBJ1-1; the D call TRBD1 from the table was never checked on the DNA. With termini counted, the CDR3 has 15 amino acids. Germline CDR1 is MNHEY and CDR2 is SVGAGI. The CDR3 sequence is CASSYLGGSYTEALV.

The chain carries TRBV9 and TRBJ2-7; TRBD2 agrees at 10 bases. Germline-derived CDR1 and CDR2 are SGDLS and YYNGEE. The CDR3 consists of 15 residues. Trimming took 3 bases from V and 2 from J; bases not matched to a gene: 5. CDR3 sequence (DNA): TGTGCCAGCAGCGCCGGGACTAGCGTCACCTACGAGCAGTACTTC. It specifies CASSAGTSVTYEQYF. Full variable domain (rest looked up from reference TRBV9 and TRBJ2-7): DSGVTQTPKHLITATGQRVTLRCSPRSGDLSVYWYQQSLDQGLQFLIQYYNGEERAKGNILERFSAQQFPDLHSELNLSSLELGDSALYFCASSAGTSVTYEQYFGPGTRLTVT.

The V and J genes are TRBV7-2 and TRBJ2-1; D uncertain. V shed 1 base and J shed 7 bases, with 26 bases lying between them. Germline values: CDR1 SGHTA, CDR2 FQGNSA. This CDR3 is built from 19 residues. The CDR3 coding sequence is TGTGCCAGCAGCTTAGTCGGCAGCCCATCGGGTTCGGTACGGAATGAGCAGTTCTTC. Its translation is CASSLVGSPSGSVRNEQFF.

The rearrangement uses TRBV7-3 and TRBJ1-1; possible D gene TRBD1, 6 bases. Germline V CDR1 and CDR2: SGHTA, FQGTGA. Trimming took off 5 bases at V and 5 bases at J, with 15 bases between the two ends. The CDR3 contains 14 residues. The CDR3 spells CASSPQGYGTEAFF. The DNA of the CDR3 is TGTGCCAGCAGCCCACAGGGCTATGGAACTGAAGCTTTCTTT. The whole variable domain, remainder taken from reference TRBV7-3 and TRBJ1-1, is GAGVSQTPSNKVTEKGKYVELRCDPISGHTALYWYRQSLGQGPEFLIYFQGTGAADDSGLPNDRFFAVRPEGSVSTLKIQRTERGDSAVYLCASSPQGYGTEAFFGQGTRLTVV.

This clone was found a few times. The rearrangement joins TRBV6-6 to TRBJ1-2, with TRBD1 matching 9 bases. The junction had 5 bases not matched to a gene; V was cut back by 6 bases and J by 0 bases. Germline V gene sequence: CDR1 MNHNY, CDR2 SVGAGI (reference sequence). This CDR3 is built from 15 residues. CDR3 DNA: TGTGCCAGCAGACTCGACAGGGGGGCTAACTATGGCTACACCTTC. Protein product: CASRLDRGANYGYTF.

The chain uses TRBV11-2 and TRBJ1-1; 8 bases agree with TRBD1. The germline gives CDR1 SGHAT, CDR2 FQNNGV. CDR3 size: 13 residues. V dropped 3 bases and J dropped 8; count of bases not matched to a gene: 5. CDR3 coding DNA: TGTGCCAGCAGCTTTAACAGGGGGGGCGAAGCTTTCTTT. The encoded protein is CASSFNRGGEAFF.